This entry is about one TCR beta chain. Those enrolled, adults aged roughly 18 to 90 years, came from about 24 US areas. The study recruited exposed participants who had met a COVID-19 case within 2 weeks before entry. Sequenced by immunoSEQ multiplex PCR; TCRdb stores in-frame clones only, minus some. The repertoire has 200,000 to 300,000 clones, over 75% of them found once; the top ten carry 2.5% to 3.5%. V lost 0 bases, J lost 0 bases, and 8 bases lay in between. The CDR3 length is 15 residues. Germline loops: CDR1 LGHNA, CDR2 YSLEER. The data derive from a study of blood T cell repertoires in COVID-19. Overall study: Whether acute or convalescent, the COVID-19 samples came from the United States, Italy and Spain. In each case, the material was cDNA or gDNA derived from T cells, B-cell-depleted T cells, or PBMCs.

The chain combines TRBV4-3 with TRBJ1-1; D not resolved. The sequence derives from a woman in her thirties or forties who had been exposed to COVID-19. Source material: PBMCs or T cells enriched from blood (not recorded which). As DNA, the CDR3 is TGCGCCAGCAGCCAAGATCAGTTGATGAACACTGAAGCTTTCTTT. It is translated as CASSQDQLMNTEAFF.